This entry lists 21 T cell receptor beta chains sequenced from one sample in a study of blood T cell repertoires in COVID-19. Produced via immunoSEQ multiplex PCR; TCRdb's table is partial and in-frame only. Among some 150,000 clones listed, about 88% were seen once. The source material was peripheral blood. The receptors here all came from a human donor with acute or convalescent COVID-19. The donor label of this sample is uncertain.

This clone was recorded once. The chain combines TRBV6-5 with TRBJ1-1; no firm D call. Per the germline V gene, CDR1 is MNHEY and CDR2 is SVGAGI. Trimming cost V 6 bases and J 7 bases, with 9 bases left between them. The CDR3 has 11 amino acids. The CDR3, as DNA: TGTGCCAGCAGGACTTACCGTGAAGCTTTCTTT. This codes for CASRTYREAFF.

This clone was recorded a few times. The chain carries TRBV19 and TRBJ1-5; D perhaps matches TRBD1 (5 bases). The V end lost 2 bases, the J end lost 4 bases, and 15 bases lay between the germline ends. Germline CDR1 is LNHDA and CDR2 is SQIVND (reference sequence). The CDR3 covers 16 residues. The CDR3 DNA is TGTGCCAGTAGTATACTGGCAGGGAGGAGGAATCAGCCCCAGCATTTT. This sequence encodes CASSILAGRRNQPQHF.

The V and J genes are TRBV2 and TRBJ1-6; 9 nucleotides line up with TRBD1. The CDR3 is 14 residues long. J was trimmed by 7 bases and V by 7 bases; bases with no gene match: 5. CDR1 is SNHLY, CDR2 FYNNEI, per germline. The CDR3 nucleotides read TGTGCCAGCATCGGGACAGGGACCAATTCACCCCTCCACTTT. Its translation: CASIGTGTNSPLHF.

V and J are TRBV2 and TRBJ1-4, with D perhaps matching TRBD1 (5 bases). Per the germline V gene, CDR1 is SNHLY and CDR2 is FYNNEI. This CDR3 is 18 amino acids long. Trimming took off 8 bases at V and 5 bases at J, with 27 bases between the two ends. The CDR3 spells CASSRRGSSPTGNEKLFF. The CDR3 DNA follows: TGTGCCAGCTCAAGGAGGGGCTCCTCACCTACTGGGAATGAAAAACTGTTTTTT. Full variable domain (remainder filled in from reference TRBV2 and TRBJ1-4): EPEVTQTPSHQVTQMGQEVILRCVPISNHLYFYWYRQILGQKVEFLVSFYNNEISEKSEIFDDQFSVERPDGSNFTLKIRSTKLEDSAMYFCASSRRGSSPTGNEKLFFGSGTQLSVL.

The J gene is TRBJ1-5, the V gene TRBV6-1; TRBD1 matches 9 bases. The germline CDR1 and CDR2 sequences are MNHNS and SASEGT. Trimming took 4 bases from V and 5 from J; bases not matched to a gene: 9. This CDR3 spans 16 amino acids. This chain's CDR3 is CASSAGDRGYDQPQHF. The CDR3 region has the DNA TGTGCCAGCAGTGCCGGCGACAGGGGGTATGATCAGCCCCAGCATTTT.

V usage is TRBV6-5 and J usage is TRBJ2-3; tentatively, D is TRBD1 (6 bases). The germline V and J ends were trimmed by 7 bases and 7 bases, with 12 bases remaining between them. There are 12 residues in the CDR3. The V gene's germline CDR1 is MNHEY and CDR2 SVGAGI. For the CDR3, the DNA is TGTGCCAGCACCGAGGGGGAATATACGCAGTATTTT. Translating gives CASTEGEYTQYF.

The chain uses TRBV11-2 and TRBJ2-7, with 10 bases identical to TRBD2. J gave up 5 bases and V 0 bases, and 4 bases lay outside the gene matches. Germline V lookup: CDR1 SGHAT, CDR2 FQNNGV. The CDR3 has 15 amino acids. CDR3 protein: CASSLDASGSNEQYV. Written as DNA, the CDR3 is TGTGCCAGCAGCTTAGACGCTAGCGGGAGCAACGAGCAGTACGTC.

The chain has TRBV4-3 and TRBJ2-7; D perhaps matches TRBD1 (6 bases). CDR3 length equals 16 residues. Germline CDR1 LGHNA, CDR2 YSLEER. With 0 bases removed from V and 5 bases from J, the gap between germline ends came to 17 bases. CDR3 sequence: CASSQDGIAGVNEQYF. DNA of the CDR3: TGCGCCAGCAGCCAAGACGGGATAGCAGGGGTGAACGAGCAGTACTTC.

The rearrangement links TRBV20-1 to TRBJ1-2; D call uncertain. Germline CDR1 is DFQATT and CDR2 is SNEGSKA (reference sequence). This CDR3 has 11 residues. Trimming removed 6 bases from V and 5 bases from J, with 10 bases in between. The CDR3 loop is CSAQYSYGYTF. The DNA of the CDR3 is TGCAGTGCCCAATACAGTTATGGCTACACCTTC.

The chain joins TRBV4-3 to TRBJ2-7; the D is unclear. The germline CDR1 and CDR2 sequences are LGHNA and YSLEER. The CDR3 extends over 15 amino acids. V dropped 0 bases and J dropped 2 bases, with 11 bases sitting between them. The CDR3 region is CASSQEERKTYEQYF. The CDR3 DNA reads TGCGCCAGCAGCCAAGAAGAGAGGAAAACCTACGAGCAGTACTTC.

The rearrangement links TRBV11-2 to TRBJ2-4; tentatively, D is TRBD2 (5 bases). The CDR3 contains 17 residues. CDR1 is SGHAT and CDR2 is FQNNGV in the germline V gene. V lost 1 base to trimming and J lost 0 bases, with 13 bases between them. The CDR3 loop is CASSLGFWEIAKNIQYF. In DNA form, the CDR3 reads TGTGCCAGCAGCTTAGGCTTTTGGGAGATAGCCAAAAACATTCAGTACTTC. Full variable domain (rest looked up from reference TRBV11-2 and TRBJ2-4): EAGVAQSPRYKIIEKRQSVAFWCNPISGHATLYWYQQILGQGPKLLIQFQNNGVVDDSQLPKDRFSAERLKGVDSTLKIQPAKLEDSAVYLCASSLGFWEIAKNIQYFGAGTRLSVL.

Only one count was recorded for this clone. V is TRBV11-2 and J is TRBJ2-1; D perhaps matches TRBD2 (5 bases). The CDR3 has 12 residues. V lost 4 bases to trimming and J lost 10 bases, with 11 bases between them. In germline, CDR1 is SGHAT, CDR2 FQNNGV. CDR3 region: CASSSRALEQFF. Here the CDR3 DNA reads TGTGCCAGCAGCTCGCGGGCTTTGGAGCAGTTCTTC.

The J gene is TRBJ2-1, the V gene TRBV6-5; 8 nucleotides line up with TRBD1. The CDR3 extends over 14 amino acids. The V gene end was trimmed by 6 bases and the J gene end by 3 bases; junction bases not matched to a gene: 4. Germline lookup yields CDR1 MNHEY and CDR2 SVGAGI. In nucleotides, the CDR3 is TGTGCCAGCAGCAGGGGGCGGATCTACAATGAGCAGTTCTTC. It specifies CASSRGRIYNEQFF.

The chain recombines TRBV19 with TRBJ1-5, with D maybe TRBD1 (6 bases). Germline V gene sequence: CDR1 LNHDA, CDR2 SQIVND (reference sequence). The ends were cut back, 1 base at V and 1 base at J, with 11 bases in the middle. The CDR3 runs 16 residues. The DNA for the CDR3 is TGTGCCAGTAGTATAGGGGCAGGGGTAAGCAATCAGCCCCAGCATTTT. Amino acid sequence: CASSIGAGVSNQPQHF.

J is TRBJ2-1 and V is TRBV15; a possible D gene is TRBD2 (5 bases). CDR3 length: 14 amino acids. With 1 base removed from V and 11 bases from J, the gap between germline ends came to 15 bases. The germline V gene has CDR1 LNHNV and CDR2 YYDKDF (reference sequence). The CDR3: CATSRVRTPGKQFF. In nucleotides, the CDR3 is TGTGCCACCAGCAGAGTGAGGACTCCGGGTAAGCAGTTCTTC. The whole variable domain, filled in from reference TRBV15 and TRBJ2-1, reads DAMVIQNPRYQVTQFGKPVTLSCSQTLNHNVMYWYQQKSSQAPKLLFHYYDKDFNNEADTPDNFQSRRPNTSFCFLDIRSPGLGDTAMYLCATSRVRTPGKQFFGPGTRLTVL.

The chain couples TRBV7-9 to TRBJ1-2; 10 bases map to TRBD1. Germline V gene lookup returns CDR1 SEHNR and CDR2 FQNEAQ (reference sequence). The CDR3 runs 13 residues. CDR3: CALVGTGAYGYTF. CDR3 nucleotides: TGTGCGTTGGTGGGGACAGGGGCGTATGGCTACACCTTC.

This clone came up a few times. This chain uses TRBV6-5 with TRBJ2-1; D is perhaps TRBD2 (5 bases). With 6 bases removed from V and 5 bases from J, the gap between germline ends came to 17 bases. This CDR3 comprises 15 residues. Per germline, CDR1 MNHEY and CDR2 SVGAGI. The CDR3 sequence is CASRTTGISHNEQFF. Written as DNA, the CDR3 is TGTGCCAGCAGGACCACCGGGATTTCACACAATGAGCAGTTCTTC.

The V call is TRBV20-1, the J call TRBJ2-7; D might be TRBD2 (6 bases). Trimming took off 4 bases at V and 6 bases at J, with 10 bases between the two ends. Germline CDR1 DFQATT, CDR2 SNEGSKA (reference sequence). The CDR3 runs to 11 residues. CDR3 DNA sequence: TGCAGTGCTATTCATAGCGGCGAGCAGTACGTC. Its protein product is CSAIHSGEQYV.

This chain connects TRBV2 to TRBJ1-6; D gene ambiguous. V shed 7 bases and J shed 7 bases, with 5 bases lying between them. The CDR3 is 11 amino acids. Germline assignment: CDR1 SNHLY and CDR2 FYNNEI. CDR3 DNA: TGTGCCAGCAACGGGAATTCACCCCTCCACTTT. Protein sequence: CASNGNSPLHF.

The chain employs TRBV7-9 and TRBJ2-1, with D possibly being TRBD1 (7 bases). Germline V gives CDR1 SEHNR, CDR2 FQNEAQ (reference sequence). The V gene lost 5 bases and the J gene lost 8 bases, with 10 bases spanning the gap. This CDR3 comprises 12 residues. The CDR3 sequence: CASSQGGDEQFF. CDR3 DNA sequence: TGTGCCAGCAGCCAGGGGGGCGATGAGCAGTTCTTC.

V and J are TRBV10-3 and TRBJ2-5; D remains unclear. V was clipped by 2 bases and J by 5 bases, with 9 bases between them. The CDR3 sequence is 13 residues long. The germline CDR1 and CDR2 sequences are ENHRY and SYGVKD. The CDR3 coding sequence is TGTGCCATCAGTGAGGGCGGAGAGGAGACCCAGTACTTC. As protein: CAISEGGEETQYF.